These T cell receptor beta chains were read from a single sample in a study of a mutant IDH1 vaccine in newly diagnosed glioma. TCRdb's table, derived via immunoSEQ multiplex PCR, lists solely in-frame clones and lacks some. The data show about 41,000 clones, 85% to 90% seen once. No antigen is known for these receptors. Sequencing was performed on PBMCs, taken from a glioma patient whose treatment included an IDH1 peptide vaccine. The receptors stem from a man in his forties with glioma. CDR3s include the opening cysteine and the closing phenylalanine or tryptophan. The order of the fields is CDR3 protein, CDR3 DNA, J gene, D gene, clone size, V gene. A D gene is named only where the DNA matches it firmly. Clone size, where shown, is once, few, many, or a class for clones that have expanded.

CDR3: CASSPGGRANVLTF
DNA: TGTGCCAGCAGCCCGGGGGGCAGGGCCAACGTCCTGACTTTC
J: TRBJ2-6
D: .
size: .
V: TRBV27

CDR3: CASSVGTFNTGELFF
DNA: TGTGCCAGCAGTGTTGGGACATTCAACACCGGGGAGCTGTTTTTT
J: TRBJ2-2
D: .
size: .
V: TRBV11-2

CDR3: CASSLVPRRDLYTDTQYF
DNA: TGTGCCAGCAGCTTAGTCCCCCGCAGGGACCTATACACAGATACGCAGTATTTT
J: TRBJ2-3
D: .
size: few
V: TRBV7-2

CDR3: CASRAASLNTGELFF
DNA: TGTGCCAGTAGAGCCGCCAGCCTAAACACCGGGGAGCTGTTTTTT
J: TRBJ2-2
D: .
size: once
V: TRBV19

CDR3: CASSMPRYSGNTIYF
DNA: TGTGCCAGTAGTATGCCTCGGTACTCTGGAAACACCATATATTTT
J: TRBJ1-3
D: .
size: .
V: TRBV19

CDR3: CASSEGFGQGNGYTF
DNA: TGCGCCAGCAGTGAAGGTTTTGGACAGGGGAATGGCTACACCTTC
J: TRBJ1-2
D: TRBD1
size: .
V: TRBV10-1

CDR3: CASSQEGGGTYEQYF
DNA: TGCGCCAGCAGCCAAGAAGGAGGGGGAACCTACGAGCAGTACTTC
J: TRBJ2-7
D: .
size: .
V: TRBV4-3

CDR3: CASSIDRDRRGRTEAFF
DNA: TGTGCCAGTAGTATAGATCGCGACAGACGGGGTCGCACTGAAGCTTTCTTT
J: TRBJ1-1
D: .
size: once
V: TRBV19

CDR3: CASSIAAGEQYF
DNA: TGTGCCAGTAGTATAGCTGCGGGCGAGCAGTACTTC
J: TRBJ2-7
D: .
size: .
V: TRBV19

CDR3: CASSTSPRGGTYNSPLHF
DNA: TGCGCCAGCAGCACATCCCCCCGGGGGGGAACCTATAATTCACCCCTCCACTTT
J: TRBJ1-6
D: .
size: .
V: TRBV5-1

CDR3: CASRYSGVFTEAFF
DNA: TGTGCCAGCAGATATTCAGGGGTGTTCACTGAAGCTTTCTTT
J: TRBJ1-1
D: .
size: .
V: TRBV5-6

CDR3: CASSLPGGYGYTF
DNA: TGTGCCAGCAGCTTGCCAGGGGGGTATGGCTACACCTTC
J: TRBJ1-2
D: TRBD1
size: .
V: TRBV5-4

CDR3: CASSPFQAYGYTF
DNA: TGTGCCAGCAGCCCCTTCCAAGCGTATGGCTACACCTTC
J: TRBJ1-2
D: .
size: .
V: TRBV7-2

CDR3: CASSLTGRDTEAFF
DNA: TGTGCCAGCAGCTTAACAGGGCGAGACACTGAAGCTTTCTTT
J: TRBJ1-1
D: .
size: .
V: TRBV11-2

CDR3: CASNPTGTSGYEQYF
DNA: TGTGCCAGCAACCCGACCGGGACTAGCGGGTACGAGCAGTACTTC
J: TRBJ2-7
D: TRBD2
size: .
V: TRBV28

CDR3: CASSEKTSVNEQFF
DNA: TGTGCCAGCAGTGAAAAGACTAGCGTTAATGAGCAGTTCTTC
J: TRBJ2-1
D: TRBD2
size: .
V: TRBV2

CDR3: CASSPGTSGTRSYTQYF
DNA: TGTGCCAGCAGCCCGGGGACTAGCGGGACCCGTTCGTATACGCAGTATTTT
J: TRBJ2-3
D: TRBD2
size: .
V: TRBV7-8

CDR3: CASSTEWGADIINYGYTF
DNA: TGTGCCAGCAGCACCGAATGGGGGGCAGACATTATTAACTATGGCTACACCTTC
J: TRBJ1-2
D: .
size: .
V: TRBV5-4

CDR3: CASMNLRDGKYNEQFF
DNA: TGTGCCAGTATGAACCTCCGTGACGGGAAATACAATGAGCAGTTCTTC
J: TRBJ2-1
D: .
size: once
V: TRBV19

CDR3: CASGTLGSETQYF
DNA: TGCGCCAGCGGAACGCTAGGGTCGGAGACCCAGTACTTC
J: TRBJ2-5
D: .
size: .
V: TRBV10-1

CDR3: CASSVGGLGNTIYF
DNA: TGTGCCAGCAGCGTAGGAGGGCTCGGAAACACCATATATTTT
J: TRBJ1-3
D: .
size: .
V: TRBV9

CDR3: CASSVRGAGYGYTF
DNA: TGTGCCAGTAGTGTGAGGGGGGCAGGCTATGGCTACACCTTC
J: TRBJ1-2
D: .
size: .
V: TRBV19

CDR3: CASSTGQGVINTEAFF
DNA: TGCGCCAGCAGCACGGGACAGGGGGTAATCAACACTGAAGCTTTCTTT
J: TRBJ1-1
D: TRBD1
size: .
V: TRBV5-1

CDR3: CASSGGRVDGYTF
DNA: TGTGCCAGCAGTGGGGGGAGGGTGGATGGCTACACCTTC
J: TRBJ1-2
D: .
size: .
V: TRBV2

CDR3: CASSQDSRDSYSNQPQHF
DNA: TGCGCCAGCAGCCAAGATAGTCGGGACAGCTATAGCAATCAGCCCCAGCATTTT
J: TRBJ1-5
D: TRBD1
size: once
V: TRBV4-1

CDR3: CATSREPAYGYTF
DNA: TGTGCCACCAGCCGCGAACCGGCTTATGGCTACACCTTC
J: TRBJ1-2
D: .
size: .
V: TRBV15